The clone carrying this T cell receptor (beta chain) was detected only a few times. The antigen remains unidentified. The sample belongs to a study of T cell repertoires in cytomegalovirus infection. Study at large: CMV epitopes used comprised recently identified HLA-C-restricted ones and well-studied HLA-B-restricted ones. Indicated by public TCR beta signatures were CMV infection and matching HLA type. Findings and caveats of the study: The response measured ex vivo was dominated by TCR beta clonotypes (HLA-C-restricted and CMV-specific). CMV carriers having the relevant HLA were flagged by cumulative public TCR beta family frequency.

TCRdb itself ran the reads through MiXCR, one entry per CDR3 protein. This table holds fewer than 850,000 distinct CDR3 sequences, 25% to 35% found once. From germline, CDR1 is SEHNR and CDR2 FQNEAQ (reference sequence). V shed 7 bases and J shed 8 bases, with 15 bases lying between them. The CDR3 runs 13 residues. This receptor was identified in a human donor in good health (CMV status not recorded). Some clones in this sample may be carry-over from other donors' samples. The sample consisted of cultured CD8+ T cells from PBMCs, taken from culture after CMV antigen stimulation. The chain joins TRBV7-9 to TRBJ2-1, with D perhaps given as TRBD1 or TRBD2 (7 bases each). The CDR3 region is CASISGGVYEQFF. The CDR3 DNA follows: TGTGCCAGCATCTCAGGGGGGGTGTATGAGCAGTTCTTC.